The clone carrying this T cell receptor beta chain was seen once. The data originate from a study of blood T cell repertoires in COVID-19. Study as a whole: Specimens from acute and convalescent COVID-19 originated in the United States, Italy and Spain. In each case, the material was cDNA or gDNA derived from T cells, B-cell-depleted T cells, or PBMCs.

Germline V gives CDR1 MDHEN, CDR2 SYDVKM. Trimming left V 4 bases short and J 3 bases short, with 4 bases between. The CDR3 loop spans 12 amino acids. As originally analysed: Nucleated cell counts were estimated from reference gene primer amplification. Clones were read by immunoSEQ multiplex PCR, and TCRdb kept only the in-frame ones, dropping some. V and J calls and clone size come straight from that table; D and trimming were deduced from the DNA. Seen here are around 100,000 clones, 84% observed once, and the top ten hold 4.5%. The chain employs TRBV28 and TRBJ1-3; no clear D gene. The sample consisted of peripheral blood. The sequence derives from a human donor in a cohort sampled during active COVID-19. CDR3 in DNA: TGTGCCAGCAGTTCGTTTGGAAACACCATATATTTT. Its translation is CASSSFGNTIYF. Full variable domain (rest looked up from reference TRBV28 and TRBJ1-3): DVKVTQSSRYLVKRTGEKVFLECVQDMDHENMFWYRQDPGLGLRLIYFSYDVKMKEKGDIPEGYSVSREKKERFSLILESASTNQTSMYLCASSSFGNTIYFGEGSWLTVV.